The next 23 T cell receptor beta chains were all read from a single sample in a study of regulatory T cells in long-lasting Graves disease. Time point indicated: persistent/refractory GD, antithyroid drugs over 5 years with positive TRAb. RNA isolated from PBMCs was used to make the TCR library. Libraries of TCR beta came from iRepertoire HTBI primers plus Arm-PCR of CDR3 regions. TCRdb passed the multiplex PCR reads through MiXCR, listing each CDR3 protein once. The profile shows approximately 400,000 distinct CDR3 sequences, 20% to 25% of them singletons. Sequenced here: peripheral blood mononuclear cells (PBMCs), sampled when the disease was refractory, from a patient treated with antithyroid drugs. These receptors came from a female donor with Graves disease.

This clonotype was observed a handful of times. This sequence joins TRBV19 and TRBJ1-5, with no clear D. The CDR3 is made up of 15 amino acids. Germline V gives CDR1 LNHDA, CDR2 SQIVND (reference sequence). V gave up 4 bases and J gave up 1 base, with 11 bases separating them. CDR3 amino acids: CASSNPGLSNQPQHF. Written as DNA, the CDR3 is TGTGCCAGTAGTAACCCGGGATTAAGCAATCAGCCCCAGCATTTT.

This clonotype was picked up a small number of times. The V call is TRBV6-9, the J call TRBJ2-2; TRBD1 matches 7 bases. The V gene's germline CDR1 is MNHGY and CDR2 SVAAGI. Trimming at V came to 3 bases and at J to 4 bases, leaving 5 bases not matched to a gene. CDR3 length: 15 amino acids. The CDR3 DNA reads as TGTGCCAGCAGTTACTGGGGACAGCTCACCGGGGAGCTGTTTTTT. It specifies CASSYWGQLTGELFF.

J is TRBJ2-5 and V is TRBV5-4, with 7 bases fitting TRBD2. The ends lost 6 bases at V and 2 bases at J; junction bases unmatched: 19. The germline V gene has CDR1 SGHNT and CDR2 YYREEE (reference sequence). There are 18 residues in the CDR3. The CDR3 protein is CASNLVVREAPPQETQYF. The CDR3 nucleotides are TGTGCCAGCAACCTAGTTGTCCGGGAGGCGCCCCCTCAAGAGACCCAGTACTTC.

The chain joins TRBV7-2 to TRBJ1-2; no definite D call. Trimming shortened V by 2 bases and J by 5 bases, and 12 bases separated the two germline ends. Germline CDR1 and CDR2: SGHTA and FQGNSA. The CDR3 is 14 amino acids. CDR3 in amino acids: CASSLSPGSYGYTF. In nucleotides, the CDR3 is TGTGCCAGCAGCTTATCCCCTGGTTCTTATGGCTACACCTTC.

The V gene is TRBV29-1, the J gene TRBJ1-1; 8 bases align to TRBD1. V was pared by 7 bases and J by 4 bases, with 8 bases of the junction left unmatched. The CDR3 has 13 amino acids. Germline loops: CDR1 SQVTM, CDR2 ANQGSEA. Here the CDR3 reads CSGGRGRVTEAFF. The DNA of the CDR3 is TGCAGCGGGGGCAGGGGGCGAGTCACTGAAGCTTTCTTT.

This clonotype came up a few times. The rearrangement uses TRBV6-1 and TRBJ2-2; no firm D call. Per germline, CDR1 MNHNS and CDR2 SASEGT. The V end lost 4 bases, the J end lost 3 bases, and 15 bases lay between the germline ends. The CDR3 is 16 residues long. The chain's CDR3 is CASSALRVPDTGELFF. CDR3 in DNA: TGTGCCAGCAGTGCCCTTCGGGTCCCAGACACCGGGGAGCTGTTTTTT.

Comment on this clonotype: At one end, the junction sequence differs from germline, possibly due to a read error. V and J are TRBV20-1 and TRBJ2-5; 7 nucleotides match TRBD1. CDR3 size: 12 residues. The germline gives CDR1 DFQATT, CDR2 SNEGSKA (reference sequence). The CDR3 DNA follows: TGCAGTGCCCGACAGGGCCAAGAGACCCGGTACTTC. Amino acids: CSARQGQETRYF.

This clonotype was picked up a small number of times. The V gene is TRBV20-1, the J gene TRBJ2-7; the D gene is possibly TRBD2 (6 bases). This CDR3 comprises 13 residues. V dropped 2 bases and J dropped 3 bases, with 11 bases sitting between them. Germline CDR1 DFQATT, CDR2 SNEGSKA (reference sequence). The CDR3 sequence: CSARFSSGYEQYF. CDR3 bases: TGCAGTGCTAGATTCAGTAGCGGCTACGAGCAGTACTTC.

The chain couples TRBV2 to TRBJ2-7; possible D gene TRBD1, 5 bases. Germline V lookup: CDR1 SNHLY, CDR2 FYNNEI. The V gene lost 8 bases and the J gene lost 4 bases, with 9 bases spanning the gap. The CDR3 totals 11 residues. The CDR3 coding sequence is TGTGCCAGCGCGACAGCGTACGAGCAGTACTTC. Its translation is CASATAYEQYF.

This chain uses TRBV27 with TRBJ2-2; TRBD2 is a possible D gene (5 bases). Germline CDR1 and CDR2: MNHEY and SMNVEV (reference sequence). The germline V and J ends were trimmed by 9 bases and 4 bases, with 15 bases remaining between them. This CDR3 comprises 14 residues. As DNA, the CDR3 is TGTGCCAGTGCGCGGCTAGGAGGCACCGGGGAGCTGTTTTTT. It codes for CASARLGGTGELFF.

This chain connects TRBV5-1 to TRBJ2-5; no reliable D call. The V end lost 2 bases, the J end lost 2 bases, and 7 bases lay between the germline ends. Per the germline V gene, CDR1 is SGHRS and CDR2 is YFSETQ. The length of the CDR3 is 13 residues. Here the CDR3 DNA reads TGCGCCAGCAGCTTACCAGTACAAGAGACCCAGTACTTC. Translating it yields CASSLPVQETQYF.

This clonotype has a count of ten or more. The V call is TRBV30, the J call TRBJ1-5; no clear D. The V gene lost 0 bases and the J gene lost 6 bases, with 12 bases spanning the gap. There are 14 residues in the CDR3. Germline-derived CDR1 and CDR2 are GTSNPN and SVGIG (reference sequence). The CDR3 here is CAWSVGQNGQPQHF. The CDR3 bases are TGTGCCTGGAGTGTCGGGCAGAACGGTCAGCCCCAGCATTTT. Full variable domain (missing parts from reference TRBV30 and TRBJ1-5): SQTIHQWPATLVQPVGSPLSLECTVEGTSNPNLYWYRQAAGRGLQLLFYSVGIGQISSEVPQNLSASRPQDRQFILSSKKLLLSDSGFYLCAWSVGQNGQPQHFGDGTRLSIL.

This clonotype was observed a few times. The chain joins TRBV7-9 to TRBJ1-6; D is uncertain. V was trimmed by 2 bases and J by 5 bases, leaving 10 bases between them. CDR1 and CDR2 from the germline V gene are SEHNR and FQNEAQ (reference sequence). The CDR3 is made up of 15 amino acids. The CDR3 DNA sequence: TGTGCCAGCAGCTTATTAGCCCCGCATAATTCACCCCTCCACTTT. Its translation is CASSLLAPHNSPLHF. Full variable domain (missing parts from reference TRBV7-9 and TRBJ1-6): DTGVSQNPRHKITKRGQNVTFRCDPISEHNRLYWYRQTLGQGPEFLTYFQNEAQLEKSRLLSDRFSAERPKGSFSTLEIQRTEQGDSAMYLCASSLLAPHNSPLHFGNGTRLTVT.

The chain joins TRBV7-3 to TRBJ2-3; D gene uncertain. CDR3 length: 13 residues. Trimming pared 3 bases from V and 2 bases from J, leaving 6 bases between. Germline loops: CDR1 SGHTA, CDR2 FQGTGA. The CDR3 spells CASSFTPTDTQYF. DNA for the CDR3: TGTGCCAGCAGCTTCACACCCACAGATACGCAGTATTTT.

Only a few counts were recorded for this clonotype. The chain is built from TRBV5-5 and TRBJ1-5, with D hard to call. The CDR3 is 16 residues long. The germline gives CDR1 SGHKS, CDR2 YYEKEE (reference sequence). V was pared by 1 base and J by 1 base, with 12 bases between. Written as DNA, the CDR3 is TGTGCCAGCAGCTTGTGGTTGGGGAGCAGCAATCAGCCCCAGCATTTT. Encoded protein: CASSLWLGSSNQPQHF. The complete variable domain, with remaining parts taken from reference TRBV5-5 and TRBJ1-5, reads DAGVTQSPTHLIKTRGQQVTLRCSPISGHKSVSWYQQVLGQGPQFIFQYYEKEERGRGNFPDRFSARQFPNYSSELNVNALLLGDSALYLCASSLWLGSSNQPQHFGDGTRLSIL.

Of note for this clonotype: The final CDR3 position lacks the conserved phenylalanine or tryptophan, pointing to a likely read error. This chain uses TRBV28 with TRBJ1-2, with 10 bases identical to TRBD1. V trimming: 6 bases; J trimming: 8 bases; junction bases outside the gene matches: 9. The CDR3 extends over 14 amino acids. CDR1 MDHEN and CDR2 SYDVKM come from the germline V gene. In DNA, the CDR3 is TGTGCCAGCAGGGAGACAGGGGGCACGGGGGGCTACACCTCC. Translating it yields CASRETGGTGGYTS.

The J gene is TRBJ1-4, the V gene TRBV7-2; unclear D gene. V lost 2 bases and J 8 bases, leaving 21 bases between the germline ends. This CDR3 region has 17 residues. Germline lookup yields CDR1 SGHTA and CDR2 FQGNSA. The chain's CDR3 is CASSLYARGGRLEKLFF. CDR3 DNA: TGTGCCAGCAGCTTATACGCCCGCGGAGGGCGCCTGGAAAAACTGTTTTTT.

This clonotype was observed a handful of times. The junction departs from germline at one end; a sequencing error may be responsible. The CDR3 coding sequence is TGTGCCAGCAGTCCGACAGTAAATAGCGATCAGCCCCAGCATTTT. Translating it yields CASSPTVNSDQPQHF. The chain uses TRBV2 and TRBJ1-5, with D tentatively TRBD1 (5 bases). The CDR3 length is 15 residues. Germline assignment: CDR1 SNHLY and CDR2 FYNNEI.

This clonotype has ten or more counts. The chain uses TRBV3-1 and TRBJ1-2; no reliable D call. With 6 bases removed from V and 0 bases from J, the gap between germline ends came to 14 bases. The CDR3 sequence is 15 residues long. Looked up from germline, CDR1 is LGHDT and CDR2 is YNNKEL (reference sequence). CDR3 coding DNA: TGTGCCAGCAGTACAGAACAGCACCCTAACTATGGCTACACCTTC. The encoded protein is CASSTEQHPNYGYTF.

As regards this clonotype: A much larger clone is a single base away; this may be a read error. V gene TRBV10-3 combines with J gene TRBJ1-1, with a possible D match to TRBD1 (6 bases). Germline CDR1 ENHRY, CDR2 SYGVKD. V dropped 9 bases and J dropped 6 bases, with 14 bases sitting between them. The CDR3 totals 12 residues. For the CDR3, the DNA is TGTGCCATTCGGGGCAGGGGACCTGAAGCTTTCTTT. This sequence encodes CAIRGRGPEAFF.

This chain joins TRBV30 and TRBJ2-3; 9 positions match TRBD2. This CDR3 has 15 residues. V lost 0 bases and J lost 2; bases outside the gene matches: 3. Germline V lookup: CDR1 GTSNPN, CDR2 SVGIG (reference sequence). The CDR3 is CAWSVSGGPTDTQYF. Here the CDR3 DNA reads TGTGCCTGGAGTGTTAGCGGGGGCCCCACAGATACGCAGTATTTT.

This clonotype has a count of ten or more. The chain links TRBV6-1 to TRBJ2-5; D might be TRBD1 or TRBD2, each matching 5 bases. This CDR3 has 13 residues. In germline, CDR1 is MNHNS, CDR2 SASEGT. V was shortened by 7 bases and J by 3 bases, with 12 bases between the two germline ends. CDR3 in amino acids: CASTTGAEETQYF. The DNA of the CDR3 is TGTGCCAGCACAACCGGGGCGGAAGAGACCCAGTACTTC.

J is TRBJ1-4 and V is TRBV13; D perhaps matches TRBD1 (5 bases). Germline-derived CDR1 and CDR2 are PRHDT and FYEKMQ (reference sequence). V was pared by 4 bases and J by 0 bases, with 12 bases between. This CDR3 has 16 amino acids. The CDR3 bases are TGTGCCAGCAGCTCCTCACAGGTGTCAACTAATGAAAAACTGTTTTTT. Its translation: CASSSSQVSTNEKLFF.